This record covers a single TCR beta chain. This entry is derived from a study of control samples from healthy donors and cancer patients. The assay was immunoSEQ multiplex PCR, and TCRdb's table has in-frame clones only and misses some. The table includes 100,000 to 150,000 clones, roughly 90% detected once. Trimming stripped 2 bases from V and 5 bases from J, with 15 bases between. From germline, CDR1 is LGHDT and CDR2 YNNKEL (reference sequence). The CDR3 length is 15 residues. This sequence joins TRBV3-1 (or the pseudogene TRBV3-2) and TRBJ1-1, with D possibly being TRBD1 (5 bases). The TCR sequence derives from a middle-aged man in good health. Sequencing was carried out using blood. The CDR3 coding sequence is TGTGCCAGCAGCCAATTCCCGGCCGGGGGGACTGAAGCTTTCTTT. It yields the protein CASSQFPAGGTEAFF.